This T cell receptor (beta chain) was identified in a study of T cells after yellow fever vaccination. Study observations and caveats: Clonotype sharing between CD4 and CD8 compartments was small. Contaminating bulk clonotypes could be abundant in FACS-sorted repertoires.

Comment on this clonotype: Its cognate antigen is unknown.

The CDR3 is 13 residues long. Germline assignment: CDR1 PRHDT and CDR2 FYEKMQ (reference sequence). V dropped 5 bases and J dropped 6 bases, with 11 bases sitting between them. MiXCR, run by TCRdb on the 5' RACE reads, gives a single entry per CDR3 protein. The repertoire consists of a few hundred thousand distinct CDR3 sequences, with about 4% occurring once and the leading ten covering around 23%. This clonotype was sampled from a man between 18 and 35 years old who received the YFV17D yellow fever vaccine. The input for sequencing was PBMCs, taken 5 days after the yellow fever booster vaccination. V usage is TRBV13 and J usage is TRBJ2-1, with a possible D match to TRBD2 (6 bases). CDR3 protein: CASSVQAGNEQFF. As DNA, the CDR3 is TGTGCCAGCAGCGTCCAAGCGGGCAATGAGCAGTTCTTC. Full variable domain (remainder filled in from reference TRBV13 and TRBJ2-1): AAGVIQSPRHLIKEKRETATLKCYPIPRHDTVYWYQQGPGQDPQFLISFYEKMQSDKGSIPDRFSAQQFSDYHSELNMSSLELGDSALYFCASSVQAGNEQFFGPGTRLTVL.